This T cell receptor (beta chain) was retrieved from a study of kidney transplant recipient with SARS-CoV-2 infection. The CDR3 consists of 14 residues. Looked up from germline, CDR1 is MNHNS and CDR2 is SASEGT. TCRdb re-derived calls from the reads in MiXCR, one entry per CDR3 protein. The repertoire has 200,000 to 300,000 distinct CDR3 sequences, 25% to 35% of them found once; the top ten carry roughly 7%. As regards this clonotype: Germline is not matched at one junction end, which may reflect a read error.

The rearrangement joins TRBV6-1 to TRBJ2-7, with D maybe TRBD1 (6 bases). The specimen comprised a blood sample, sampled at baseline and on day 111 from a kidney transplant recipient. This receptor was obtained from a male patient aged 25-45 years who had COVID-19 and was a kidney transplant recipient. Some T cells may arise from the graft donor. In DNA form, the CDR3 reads TGTGCCAGCAGTCCCCCCCCGGACAGCAACGAGCAGCACTTC. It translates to CASSPPPDSNEQHF.